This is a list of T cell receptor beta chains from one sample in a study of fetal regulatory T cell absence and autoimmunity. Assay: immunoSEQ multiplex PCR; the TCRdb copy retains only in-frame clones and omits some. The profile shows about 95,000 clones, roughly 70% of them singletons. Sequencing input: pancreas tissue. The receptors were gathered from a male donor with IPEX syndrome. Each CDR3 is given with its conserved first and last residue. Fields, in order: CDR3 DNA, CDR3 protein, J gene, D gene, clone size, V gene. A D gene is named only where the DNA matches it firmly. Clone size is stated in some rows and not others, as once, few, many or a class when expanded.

cdr3_nt: TGCAGCGTCGAGGGAGGCTATGGCTACACCTTC
cdr3_aa: CSVEGGYGYTF
j_call: TRBJ1-2
d_call: NA
clone_size: NA
v_call: TRBV29-1

cdr3_nt: TGTGCCAGCAGCCCGAGGGGGGCCAAAAACATTCAGTACTTC
cdr3_aa: CASSPRGAKNIQYF
j_call: TRBJ2-4
d_call: NA
clone_size: NA
v_call: TRBV6-4

cdr3_nt: TGTGCCAGCAGCCCCGGAGATCTGAGCTCCTACGAGCAGTACTTC
cdr3_aa: CASSPGDLSSYEQYF
j_call: TRBJ2-7
d_call: NA
clone_size: NA
v_call: TRBV5-6

cdr3_nt: TGTGCCAGCAGCCCGGGGGGGGCAGATACGCAGTATTTT
cdr3_aa: CASSPGGADTQYF
j_call: TRBJ2-3
d_call: TRBD2
clone_size: NA
v_call: TRBV5-6

cdr3_nt: TGTGCCAGCAGAGTCAGCGGGATTTCCTACGAGCAGTACTTC
cdr3_aa: CASRVSGISYEQYF
j_call: TRBJ2-7
d_call: TRBD2
clone_size: NA
v_call: TRBV27

cdr3_nt: TGTGCCAGTAGTATCTCCCATACAGGGCAGGGTGGCTACACCTTC
cdr3_aa: CASSISHTGQGGYTF
j_call: TRBJ1-2
d_call: NA
clone_size: NA
v_call: TRBV19

cdr3_nt: TGTGCCAGCAGTTACTCGTGGGGCAGGGTGCCTGGCTACACCTTC
cdr3_aa: CASSYSWGRVPGYTF
j_call: TRBJ1-2
d_call: NA
clone_size: few
v_call: TRBV6-5

cdr3_nt: TGTGCCAGCAGCTTAGTCCTCCGTTCGAACACCGGGGAGCTGTTTTTT
cdr3_aa: CASSLVLRSNTGELFF
j_call: TRBJ2-2
d_call: NA
clone_size: NA
v_call: TRBV7-9

cdr3_nt: TGCGCCAGCAGCATCGGAGGGTGGACCGGGGAGCTGTTTTTT
cdr3_aa: CASSIGGWTGELFF
j_call: TRBJ2-2
d_call: NA
clone_size: NA
v_call: TRBV5-1

cdr3_nt: TGTGCCAGCAGCTTCAGGGACACTGAAGCTTTCTTT
cdr3_aa: CASSFRDTEAFF
j_call: TRBJ1-1
d_call: NA
clone_size: NA
v_call: TRBV5-5

cdr3_nt: TGTGCCAGCAGCTTAGGAGTCGGTAGCTCCTACGAGCAGTACTTC
cdr3_aa: CASSLGVGSSYEQYF
j_call: TRBJ2-7
d_call: NA
clone_size: NA
v_call: TRBV7-8

cdr3_nt: TGTGCCAGCAGCCGAAGCCCCCCGGGACAGGGAGACACCGGGGAGCTGTTTTTT
cdr3_aa: CASSRSPPGQGDTGELFF
j_call: TRBJ2-2
d_call: TRBD1
clone_size: NA
v_call: TRBV14

cdr3_nt: TGTGCCAGCAGCTTAGAAGGGACACTAGCAGGGTACGGCTACACCTTC
cdr3_aa: CASSLEGTLAGYGYTF
j_call: TRBJ1-2
d_call: NA
clone_size: NA
v_call: TRBV11-2

cdr3_nt: TGTGCCAGCAGCTGGACTAGCGGGAGTTACAATGAGCAGTTCTTC
cdr3_aa: CASSWTSGSYNEQFF
j_call: TRBJ2-1
d_call: TRBD2
clone_size: NA
v_call: TRBV11-1

cdr3_nt: TGCAGCGTTCAGGGGGGACAGGGGGGTGGCTACACCTTC
cdr3_aa: CSVQGGQGGGYTF
j_call: TRBJ1-2
d_call: TRBD1
clone_size: NA
v_call: TRBV29-1

cdr3_nt: TGCGCCAGCAGCCAAGTCCGGGACAGGGTATACGGCTACACCTTC
cdr3_aa: CASSQVRDRVYGYTF
j_call: TRBJ1-2
d_call: TRBD1
clone_size: NA
v_call: TRBV4-1

cdr3_nt: TGCGCCAGCAGCCTGACGAACCTCTACAATGAGCAGTTCTTC
cdr3_aa: CASSLTNLYNEQFF
j_call: TRBJ2-1
d_call: NA
clone_size: NA
v_call: TRBV4-3

cdr3_nt: TGTGCCATCAGTGACCTGGACAGTAGCAATCAGCCCCAGCATTTT
cdr3_aa: CAISDLDSSNQPQHF
j_call: TRBJ1-5
d_call: NA
clone_size: few
v_call: TRBV10-3

cdr3_nt: TGTGCCAGCAGCGTAGACAGGGCGAACACCGGGGAGCTGTTTTTT
cdr3_aa: CASSVDRANTGELFF
j_call: TRBJ2-2
d_call: NA
clone_size: once
v_call: TRBV9

cdr3_nt: TGTGCCAGCAGTTTACTAGACGGGTCACCCCTCCACTTT
cdr3_aa: CASSLLDGSPLHF
j_call: TRBJ1-6
d_call: NA
clone_size: few
v_call: TRBV27

cdr3_nt: TGTGCTAGTGGTTTGGGACAGGGGAACGAGCAGTACTTC
cdr3_aa: CASGLGQGNEQYF
j_call: TRBJ2-7
d_call: TRBD1
clone_size: few
v_call: TRBV12-5

cdr3_nt: TGCGCCAGCAGCTTGGGGGACAGGGGCTTCTTTGGCTACACCTTC
cdr3_aa: CASSLGDRGFFGYTF
j_call: TRBJ1-2
d_call: TRBD1
clone_size: NA
v_call: TRBV5-1

cdr3_nt: TGTGCCAGCAGCTTAGGACACTCCTACGAGCAGTACTTC
cdr3_aa: CASSLGHSYEQYF
j_call: TRBJ2-7
d_call: NA
clone_size: few
v_call: TRBV7-9

cdr3_nt: TGTGCTAGTGGTTTCGCTAAAGGGCCTGGCAATGAGCAGTTCTTC
cdr3_aa: CASGFAKGPGNEQFF
j_call: TRBJ2-1
d_call: NA
clone_size: NA
v_call: TRBV12-5

cdr3_nt: TGTGCCAGCAGCCTAGCGGGGGGCACAGATACGCAGTATTTT
cdr3_aa: CASSLAGGTDTQYF
j_call: TRBJ2-3
d_call: TRBD2
clone_size: NA
v_call: TRBV11-3

cdr3_nt: TGTGCCATGAGGGACTACACAGATACGCAGTATTTT
cdr3_aa: CAMRDYTDTQYF
j_call: TRBJ2-3
d_call: TRBD2
clone_size: NA
v_call: TRBV10-3

cdr3_nt: TGTGCCAGCAGCCAAGAGGGACTAGCGGGAGCTTACTACAATGAGCAGTTCTTC
cdr3_aa: CASSQEGLAGAYYNEQFF
j_call: TRBJ2-1
d_call: TRBD2
clone_size: NA
v_call: TRBV4-2

cdr3_nt: TGTGCCAGCAGTGGAGGACAGGGGAGTTCACCCCTCCACTTT
cdr3_aa: CASSGGQGSSPLHF
j_call: TRBJ1-6
d_call: TRBD1
clone_size: NA
v_call: TRBV6-1

cdr3_nt: TGTGCCAGCAGCCGGAGAGGGCGGAATCAGCCCCAGCATTTT
cdr3_aa: CASSRRGRNQPQHF
j_call: TRBJ1-5
d_call: NA
clone_size: NA
v_call: TRBV5-6

cdr3_nt: TGTGCCAGCAAAGGCCCTGGAGCTTTCTTT
cdr3_aa: CASKGPGAFF
j_call: TRBJ1-1
d_call: NA
clone_size: few
v_call: TRBV2

cdr3_nt: TGTGCCAGCAGCCAAGACAGCACAGATACGCAGTATTTT
cdr3_aa: CASSQDSTDTQYF
j_call: TRBJ2-3
d_call: NA
clone_size: once
v_call: TRBV5-4

cdr3_nt: TGTGCCTGGAGTCAGGGGAACACTGAAGCTTTCTTT
cdr3_aa: CAWSQGNTEAFF
j_call: TRBJ1-1
d_call: NA
clone_size: once
v_call: TRBV30

cdr3_nt: TGTGCCAGTAGTATAGTTCTTAGGGTGTTGGACACTGAAGCTTTCTTT
cdr3_aa: CASSIVLRVLDTEAFF
j_call: TRBJ1-1
d_call: NA
clone_size: NA
v_call: TRBV19

cdr3_nt: TGTGCCAGCAGCCGGGACACCTACGAGCAGTACTTC
cdr3_aa: CASSRDTYEQYF
j_call: TRBJ2-7
d_call: NA
clone_size: NA
v_call: TRBV6-5

cdr3_nt: TGTGCCAGCAGCCGAACGCGAGGGTTACGGGAGATCTACGAGCAGTACTTC
cdr3_aa: CASSRTRGLREIYEQYF
j_call: TRBJ2-7
d_call: NA
clone_size: NA
v_call: TRBV7-9

cdr3_nt: TGTGCCAGCAGCTTCCAGGGACCTAACACAGATACGCAGTATTTT
cdr3_aa: CASSFQGPNTDTQYF
j_call: TRBJ2-3
d_call: NA
clone_size: NA
v_call: TRBV7-6

cdr3_nt: TGTGCCAGCAGTGGCGACGGATACGAGCAGTACTTC
cdr3_aa: CASSGDGYEQYF
j_call: TRBJ2-7
d_call: NA
clone_size: NA
v_call: TRBV25-1

cdr3_nt: TGCGCCAGCAGCCAATTCGAGGGGACCGGGGAGCTGTTTTTT
cdr3_aa: CASSQFEGTGELFF
j_call: TRBJ2-2
d_call: NA
clone_size: NA
v_call: TRBV4-3

cdr3_nt: TGCGCCAGCAGCCAAAGGTTCCAGGGAAGGAACATTCAGTACTTC
cdr3_aa: CASSQRFQGRNIQYF
j_call: TRBJ2-4
d_call: NA
clone_size: once
v_call: TRBV4-3

cdr3_nt: TGCGCCAGCAGCAGGGGACTAGCGAGCTCCTACGAGCAGTACTTC
cdr3_aa: CASSRGLASSYEQYF
j_call: TRBJ2-7
d_call: TRBD2
clone_size: NA
v_call: TRBV5-1